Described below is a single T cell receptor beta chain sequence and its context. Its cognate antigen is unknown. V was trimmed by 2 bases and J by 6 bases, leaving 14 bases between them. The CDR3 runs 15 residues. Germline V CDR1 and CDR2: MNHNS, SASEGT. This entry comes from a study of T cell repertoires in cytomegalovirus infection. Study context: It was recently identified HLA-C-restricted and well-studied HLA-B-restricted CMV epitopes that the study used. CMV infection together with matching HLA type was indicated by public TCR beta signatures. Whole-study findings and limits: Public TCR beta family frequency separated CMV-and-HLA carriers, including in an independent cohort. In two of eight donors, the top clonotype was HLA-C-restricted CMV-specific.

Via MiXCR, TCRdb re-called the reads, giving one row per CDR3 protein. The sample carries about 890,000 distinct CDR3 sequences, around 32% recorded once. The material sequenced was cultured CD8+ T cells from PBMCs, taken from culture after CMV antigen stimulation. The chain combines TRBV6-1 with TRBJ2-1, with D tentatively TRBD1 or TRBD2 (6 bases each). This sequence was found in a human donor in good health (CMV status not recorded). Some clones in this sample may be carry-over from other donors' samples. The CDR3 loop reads CASSEWGAGGNEQFF. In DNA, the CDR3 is TGTGCCAGCAGTGAATGGGGGGCAGGAGGCAATGAGCAGTTCTTC.